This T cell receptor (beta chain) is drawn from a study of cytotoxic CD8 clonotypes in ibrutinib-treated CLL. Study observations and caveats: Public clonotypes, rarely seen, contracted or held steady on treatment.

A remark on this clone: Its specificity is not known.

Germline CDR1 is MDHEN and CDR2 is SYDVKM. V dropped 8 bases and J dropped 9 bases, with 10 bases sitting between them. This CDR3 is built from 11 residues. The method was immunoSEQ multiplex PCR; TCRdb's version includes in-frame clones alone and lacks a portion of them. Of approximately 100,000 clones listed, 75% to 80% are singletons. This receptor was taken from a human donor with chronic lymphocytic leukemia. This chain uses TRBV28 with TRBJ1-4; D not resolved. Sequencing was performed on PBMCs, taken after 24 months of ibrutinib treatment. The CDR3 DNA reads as TGTGCCAGCTCCGGAGACCAAAAACTGTTTTTT. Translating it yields CASSGDQKLFF.